What follows is one TCR beta chain and its context. What this receptor recognizes is not known. Base quality data are lacking; no much larger clone is found one base away. Different DNA sequences within this sample yield the same CDR3. TCRbeta CDR3 regions were amplified from genomic DNA by means of the immunoSEQ Assay, a bias-controlled multiplex PCR. Regarding the original processing steps: The number of nucleated cells in each sample was estimated from the amplification of reference gene primers within the assay. To quantify the absolute abundance of each unique TCRbeta CDR3 rearrangement, sequence reads were collapsed and filtered. Productive Simpson clonality was computed per sample as the square root of Simpson's diversity index over productive rearrangements. The source is immuneACCESS, and TCRdb retained only in-frame sequences with V and J called. Part of the clones is not carried over; for the studies checked, unresolved V genes explain less than half of this, and the remainder is unexplained. V, J and clone size are those of that table, while D and trimming were read from the DNA. The sample contains about 240,000 clones, approximately 90% of them found a single time. The top ten constitute 7.2% of the sample.

The sample originates from a study of blood T cell repertoires in COVID-19 (dated by TCRdb to the early 2020s). Looking at the study overall: Samples from collaborators originated in the United States, Italy and Spain and spanned both the acute and convalescent phases of COVID-19. The prospective study material was composed of cDNA or gDNA derived from T cells, B-cell-depleted T cells, or PBMCs. The dataset comprised deeply sampled blood TCRbeta repertoires from subjects exposed to, actively infected with, or recovered from COVID-19. The repertoires were released in a freely available public database intended as a resource for research on the immune response to SARS-CoV-2. The samples were drawn from two sources: the first 160 participants of the ongoing ImmuneRACE study, and 1,200 or so subjects contributed by 6 global collaborators. The sample metadata nearly always contained a de-identified subject ID, COVID-19 status, age in years and sex. Where available, HLA class I and class II types were obtained from metadata supplied by the sample provider rather than from assay-based typing. Beyond this particular receptor, the publication reports: Clinical and demographic metadata were provided uncurated, with the amount varying by source and participant.

Samples from volunteer blood donors who had recovered from COVID-19 were contributed by a second Seattle source. Whole blood was collected in K2EDTA tubes by collaborating institutions according to the institutions' own protocols. For TCRbeta analysis, collaborator samples were shipped as frozen whole blood, as isolated PBMCs, or as DNA extracted from either sample type. The CDR3 runs 14 amino acids, cysteine and phenylalanine included. Just CDR3 DNA is preserved here, 42 bases in frame from base 1. Here V drops 4 bases and J drops 6 bases, and the junction holds 9 bases not matched to any gene. For CDR1 and CDR2, the germline V gene lists SGHDT and YYEEEE.

The sequencing input was peripheral blood. The TCR sequence derives from a man in his sixties who had recovered from COVID-19. The chain is assembled from TRBV5-6 and TRBJ1-2, with 7 bases aligning to TRBD1. The sequence in DNA is TGTGCCAGCAGCCTGAAGACAGGGATGGATGGCTACACCTTC. This is translated as CASSLKTGMDGYTF. This CDR3, with the reference TRBV5-6 and TRBJ1-2 proteins standing in past its ends, gives the full variable domain DAGVTQSPTHLIKTRGQQVTLRCSPKSGHDTVSWYQQALGQGPQFIFQYYEEEERQRGNFPDRFSGHQFPNYSSELNVNALLLGDSALYLCASSLKTGMDGYTFGSGTRLTVV.